This T cell receptor beta chain was captured in a study of regulatory T cells in long-lasting Graves disease. Study in general: Antithyroid drug exposure in newly diagnosed Graves' patients had lasted under 3 months.

Combining iRepertoire HTBI primers with Arm-PCR of CDR3 regions, the authors built TCR beta libraries. TCRdb reprocessed the multiplex PCR reads with MiXCR, giving one entry per CDR3 protein. This table holds fewer than 350,000 distinct CDR3 sequences, 15% to 20% found once. Time point meaning: newly diagnosed GD, antithyroid drugs for less than 3 months. The authors made the TCR library using RNA they extracted from PBMCs. The patients were enrolled through endocrinology in Xi'an, China. A peripheral blood sample, around 8.5 milliliters in volume, was drawn into EDTA tubes. This clonotype appeared many times. Trimming pared 1 base from V and 4 bases from J, leaving 10 bases between. Germline CDR1 is SGHTS and CDR2 is YDEGEE. The CDR3 consists of 14 residues.

The clonotype originates from a female donor with Graves disease. This chain links TRBV5-8 with TRBJ2-3; the D gene is possibly TRBD2 (6 bases). The specimen was peripheral blood mononuclear cells (PBMCs), collected at new diagnosis, from a patient treated with antithyroid drugs. The CDR3 sequence is CASSLWEAADTQYF. In DNA form, the CDR3 reads TGTGCCAGCAGCTTGTGGGAGGCAGCAGATACGCAGTATTTT.